The 13 T cell receptor beta chains below all came from one sample that was sequenced in a study of blood T cells in healthy people across ages. Alongside a J-beta primer mix, a sample-barcoded 5' primer served in a second PCR lasting about 7 to 12 cycles. One entry per CDR3 protein, called by TCRdb with MiXCR from the 5' RACE reads. The sample shows roughly 1 million distinct CDR3 sequences, 20% to 25% of them seen only once. In addition, the sample was reused for a study of T cells of mothers and their children.

Sequenced sample: blood. The receptors stem from a girl aged 2 to 10 in good health.

This clonotype has more than one count but fewer than ten. The chain joins TRBV7-9 to TRBJ1-4; possible D gene TRBD1, 6 bases. V lost 5 bases, J lost 5 bases, and 12 bases lay in between. CDR1 is SEHNR and CDR2 is FQNEAQ in the germline V gene (reference sequence). The CDR3 is 14 residues long. This CDR3 reads CASSPRGRNEKLFF. The CDR3 DNA is TGTGCCAGCAGCCCGCGGGGGCGCAATGAAAAACTGTTTTTT.

In its sample, this clonotype was seen a few times. The chain links TRBV3-1 to TRBJ2-1; perhaps TRBD2 as D (6 bases). The CDR3 has 15 amino acids. From germline, CDR1 is LGHDT and CDR2 YNNKEL (reference sequence). V lost 1 base to trimming and J lost 1 base, with 8 bases between them. CDR3 amino acids: CASSQVAASYNEQFF. The CDR3 region has the DNA TGTGCCAGCAGCCAAGTAGCGGCATCCTACAATGAGCAGTTCTTC.

This clonotype showed up just a few times. The J gene is TRBJ1-2, the V gene TRBV12-3 or TRBV12-4, with TRBD1 identical over 8 bases. The CDR3 runs 14 residues. The ends lost 5 bases at V and 7 bases at J; junction bases unmatched: 9. The CDR3 here is CASSLRGQGGGYTF. DNA for the CDR3: TGTGCCAGCAGTCTCAGGGGGCAAGGTGGTGGCTACACCTTC.

The rearrangement uses TRBV6-6 and TRBJ2-5; 7 bases align to TRBD1. The DNA matches TRBJ2-7 better at its end, which makes the J call doubtful. The CDR3 contains 12 residues. Germline CDR1 reads MNHNY; CDR2 reads SVGAGI (reference sequence). In DNA, the CDR3 is TGTGCCAGCAGTTACGGACAGGACGAGCAGTACTTC. Translated, it gives CASSYGQDEQYF.

This clonotype has a handful of counts. The rearrangement links TRBV4-2 to TRBJ2-1; a weak D match, TRBD2 (5 bases). CDR3 length: 18 amino acids. Germline V lookup: CDR1 LGHNA, CDR2 YNFKEQ. V lost 3 bases and J lost 14, with 32 bases in between. CDR3 sequence reads: CASSHLGGVVSSTAIKFF. CDR3 sequence (DNA): TGTGCCAGCAGCCACCTAGGAGGAGTCGTTTCTTCCACGGCAATTAAGTTCTTC.

This clonotype has only a few counts. V gene TRBV9 combines with J gene TRBJ2-7, with 7 positions matching TRBD2. The J call may be mistaken, given a closer DNA end match to TRBJ2-1. The CDR3 is 16 amino acids. CDR1 is SGDLS and CDR2 is YYNGEE in the germline V gene. The CDR3: CASSVRAGTIYNEQFF. For the CDR3, the DNA is TGTGCCAGCAGCGTGCGCGCCGGGACTATCTACAATGAGCAGTTCTTC.

This CDR3 is CASSDSGSGEQFF. The DNA of the CDR3 is TGTGCCAGCAGCGATAGCGGGAGCGGTGAGCAGTTCTTC. The V gene is TRBV7-9, the J gene TRBJ2-1; 9 bases are shared with TRBD2. Germline V CDR1 and CDR2: SEHNR, FQNEAQ (reference sequence). With 5 bases clipped from V and 9 bases from J, the junction kept 5 bases outside the gene matches. The CDR3 has 13 amino acids.

In its sample, this clonotype was seen many times. This rearrangement joins TRBV20-1 to TRBJ2-5, with D tentatively TRBD1 (5 bases). In germline, CDR1 is DFQATT, CDR2 SNEGSKA (reference sequence). This CDR3 has 16 residues. Trimming left V 6 bases short and J 5 bases short, with 25 bases between. The CDR3 DNA sequence: TGCAGTGCAAGACAGACCGAACATATGACTTGGGAGACCCAGTACTTC. Its translation is CSARQTEHMTWETQYF.

This clonotype has only a few counts. The chain uses TRBV24-1 and TRBJ2-1; TRBD2 agrees at 9 bases. This CDR3 has 16 amino acids. Germline V lookup: CDR1 KGHDR, CDR2 SFDVKD. The ends lost 1 base at V and 7 bases at J; junction bases unmatched: 7. The CDR3 region has the DNA TGTGCCACCAGTGATTTTGGCGGGGGGGTTTGGAATGAGCAGTTCTTC. This translates into CATSDFGGGVWNEQFF.

This clonotype was seen more than once but under ten times. This chain uses TRBV28 with TRBJ1-4; D gene ambiguous. Per germline, CDR1 MDHEN and CDR2 SYDVKM. Trimming took off 5 bases at V and 8 bases at J, with 9 bases between the two ends. CDR3 length: 12 residues. CDR3 DNA: TGTGCCAGCAGTCCCGTTATCGAAAAACTGTTTTTT. Amino acids: CASSPVIEKLFF.

This clonotype was counted between two and nine times. The V and J genes are TRBV2 and TRBJ2-7; 7 positions match TRBD2. The CDR3 is made up of 15 amino acids. Germline CDR1 SNHLY, CDR2 FYNNEI. The trim removed 7 bases at V and 1 base at J, leaving 10 bases unmatched. The CDR3 loop reads CASIARGGSSYEQYF. As DNA, the CDR3 is TGTGCCAGCATAGCGCGTGGCGGGAGTTCCTACGAGCAGTACTTC.

This clonotype was counted a few times. The rearrangement uses TRBV20-1 and TRBJ1-1; D remains ambiguous. V shed 3 bases and J shed 4 bases, with 12 bases lying between them. The CDR3 is made up of 13 amino acids. Germline V gene data show CDR1 as DFQATT and CDR2 as SNEGSKA (reference sequence). The CDR3 DNA sequence: TGCAGTGCTAGGGCCCCCTGGGGCACTGAAGCTTTCTTT. Translating it yields CSARAPWGTEAFF.

This chain links TRBV5-1 with TRBJ2-7; D call uncertain. Germline loops: CDR1 SGHRS, CDR2 YFSETQ. V lost 5 bases and J lost 3, with 15 bases in between. CDR3 length equals 14 residues. The CDR3 spells CASSLQPRIYEQYF. CDR3 bases: TGCGCCAGCAGTCTTCAACCTAGGATCTACGAGCAGTACTTC.